One sample yielded the 12 T cell receptor beta chains listed below, sequenced in a study of cytomegalovirus exposure and HLA in healthy donors. Amplification used 60 Vbeta primers and 13 Jbeta primers. The table came from immunoSEQ multiplex PCR; TCRdb's copy has only in-frame clones and leaves some out. The sample has over 200,000 clones, approximately 84% seen once; the top ten hold about 0.6%. Sequences were obtained from PBMCs. The receptors originated from a woman in her thirties or forties in good health and CMV-seronegative.

This clone occurred once. This chain connects TRBV7-3 to TRBJ1-1; unclear D gene. Germline CDR1 and CDR2: SGHTA and FQGTGA. Trimming took off 2 bases at V and 0 bases at J, with 4 bases between the two ends. The CDR3 consists of 13 residues. The CDR3: CASSLYLNTEAFF. The CDR3 region has the DNA TGTGCCAGCAGCTTATACTTGAACACTGAAGCTTTCTTT. Variable domain in full (rest from reference TRBV7-3 and TRBJ1-1): GAGVSQTPSNKVTEKGKYVELRCDPISGHTALYWYRQSLGQGPEFLIYFQGTGAADDSGLPNDRFFAVRPEGSVSTLKIQRTERGDSAVYLCASSLYLNTEAFFGQGTRLTVV.

V usage is TRBV19 and J usage is TRBJ1-1; D unresolved. Germline values: CDR1 LNHDA, CDR2 SQIVND (reference sequence). V gave up 4 bases and J gave up 0 bases, with 12 bases separating them. The CDR3 totals 15 residues. CDR3 bases: TGTGCCAGTAGTAACGTCGCGGGGATGAACACTGAAGCTTTCTTT. Its translation is CASSNVAGMNTEAFF. Based on the CDR3 plus reference TRBV19 and TRBJ1-1, the full variable domain is DGGITQSPKYLFRKEGQNVTLSCEQNLNHDAMYWYRQDPGQGLRLIYYSQIVNDFQKGDIAEGYSVSREKKESFPLTVTSAQKNPTAFYLCASSNVAGMNTEAFFGQGTRLTVV.

V is TRBV6-4 and J is TRBJ1-2; D is unresolved. The V end lost 7 bases, the J end lost 2 bases, and 11 bases lay between the germline ends. The germline V gene encodes CDR1 MRHNA and CDR2 SNTAGT. This CDR3 contains 13 residues. The CDR3, as DNA: TGTGCCAGCATCGACGGGGTGAACTATGGCTACACCTTC. As protein: CASIDGVNYGYTF.

The chain has TRBV13 and TRBJ1-1; D is undetermined. Germline CDR1 is PRHDT and CDR2 is FYEKMQ (reference sequence). CDR3 length: 12 residues. V dropped 6 bases and J dropped 0 bases, with 5 bases sitting between them. The CDR3 here is CASRALNTEAFF. CDR3 DNA sequence: TGTGCCAGCAGAGCACTGAACACTGAAGCTTTCTTT.

This clone was found a few times. Here the CDR3 reads CASSYPLTSGARAEQFF. For the CDR3, the DNA is TGTGCCAGCAGCTACCCTCTAACTAGCGGGGCACGTGCTGAGCAGTTCTTC. This sequence joins TRBV5-6 and TRBJ2-1; 10 positions match TRBD2. The CDR3 is 17 residues long. V was clipped by 3 bases and J by 9 bases; unmatched bases: 15. Germline CDR1 reads SGHDT; CDR2 reads YYEEEE.

V usage is TRBV4-1 and J usage is TRBJ1-5, with a tentative D call TRBD1 (6 bases). The V end lost 6 bases, the J end lost 6 bases, and 18 bases lay between the germline ends. CDR1 MGHRA and CDR2 YSYEKL come from the germline V gene. This CDR3 has 15 residues. CDR3 coding DNA: TGCGCCAGCAGTCAAAGCCGGGGGGCGGCTCAGCCCCAGCATTTT. It translates to CASSQSRGAAQPQHF.

The V gene is TRBV7-2, the J gene TRBJ1-6; a possible D gene is TRBD1 (5 bases). Germline CDR1 SGHTA, CDR2 FQGNSA. V dropped 5 bases and J dropped 0 bases, with 17 bases sitting between them. The CDR3 consists of 18 residues. The CDR3 here is CASSETVQGSSYNSPLHF. The CDR3 DNA reads as TGTGCCAGCAGCGAGACGGTTCAGGGCAGCTCCTATAATTCACCCCTCCACTTT. The full variable domain, with the rest looked up from reference TRBV7-2 and TRBJ1-6, is GAGVSQSPSNKVTEKGKDVELRCDPISGHTALYWYRQSLGQGLEFLIYFQGNSAPDKSGLPSDRFSAERTGGSVSTLTIQRTQQEDSAVYLCASSETVQGSSYNSPLHFGNGTRLTVT.

The J gene is TRBJ1-3, the V gene TRBV7-6, with TRBD1 as a possible D gene (6 bases). This CDR3 spans 16 amino acids. The germline gives CDR1 SGHVS, CDR2 FNYEAQ. V was clipped by 1 base and J by 0 bases, with 10 bases between them. The CDR3 DNA reads TGTGCCAGCAGCTTAGAACAGGGATACTCTGGAAACACCATATATTTT. Protein sequence: CASSLEQGYSGNTIYF.

This clone was picked up a small number of times. The rearrangement joins TRBV2 to TRBJ1-6, with TRBD1 matching over 10 bases. The CDR3 loop spans 15 amino acids. V trimming: 4 bases; J trimming: 9 bases; junction bases outside the gene matches: 6. Per the germline V gene, CDR1 is SNHLY and CDR2 is FYNNEI. The chain's CDR3 is CASSGDRGFGSPLHF. The CDR3 DNA sequence: TGTGCCAGCAGTGGGGACAGGGGATTCGGTTCACCCCTCCACTTT.

The chain employs TRBV6-1 and TRBJ1-6; no clear D gene. Between the trimmed V and J ends, which lost 6 bases and 9 bases, there was a span of 12 bases. Germline CDR1 and CDR2: MNHNS and SASEGT. The CDR3 spans 13 residues. The CDR3 spells CASSNRRGSPLHF. The DNA of the CDR3 is TGTGCCAGCAGCAACCGGAGAGGTTCACCCCTCCACTTT.

V is TRBV7-9 and J is TRBJ2-7; 8 nucleotides align to TRBD1. CDR3 size: 14 residues. Germline CDR1 SEHNR, CDR2 FQNEAQ (reference sequence). The V gene end was trimmed by 3 bases and the J gene end by 6 bases; junction bases not matched to a gene: 7. The CDR3 DNA follows: TGTGCCAGCAGCTTCCCAGGACAGGGCCGCGAGCAGTACTTC. This gives the protein CASSFPGQGREQYF.

The chain couples TRBV6-6 to TRBJ2-1; tentative D call: TRBD1 (5 bases). Trimming removed 7 bases from V and 6 bases from J, with 16 bases in between. The CDR3 runs to 14 residues. Germline assignment: CDR1 MNHNY and CDR2 SVGAGI (reference sequence). The CDR3: CASIPQQGFNEQFF. The CDR3 DNA is TGTGCCAGCATCCCACAGCAGGGATTCAATGAGCAGTTCTTC.